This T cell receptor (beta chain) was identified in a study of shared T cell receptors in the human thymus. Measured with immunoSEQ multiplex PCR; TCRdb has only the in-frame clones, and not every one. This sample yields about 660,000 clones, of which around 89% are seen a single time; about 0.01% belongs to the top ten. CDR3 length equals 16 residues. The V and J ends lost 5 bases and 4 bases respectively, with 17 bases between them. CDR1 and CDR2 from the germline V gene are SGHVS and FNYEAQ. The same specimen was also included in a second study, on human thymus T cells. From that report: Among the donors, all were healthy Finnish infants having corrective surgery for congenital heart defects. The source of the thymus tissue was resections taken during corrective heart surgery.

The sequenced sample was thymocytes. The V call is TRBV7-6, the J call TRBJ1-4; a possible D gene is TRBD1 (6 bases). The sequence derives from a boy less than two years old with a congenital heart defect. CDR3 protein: CASSHTGGQDNEKLFF. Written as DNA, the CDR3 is TGTGCCAGCAGCCACACGGGGGGGCAGGATAATGAAAAACTGTTTTTT.